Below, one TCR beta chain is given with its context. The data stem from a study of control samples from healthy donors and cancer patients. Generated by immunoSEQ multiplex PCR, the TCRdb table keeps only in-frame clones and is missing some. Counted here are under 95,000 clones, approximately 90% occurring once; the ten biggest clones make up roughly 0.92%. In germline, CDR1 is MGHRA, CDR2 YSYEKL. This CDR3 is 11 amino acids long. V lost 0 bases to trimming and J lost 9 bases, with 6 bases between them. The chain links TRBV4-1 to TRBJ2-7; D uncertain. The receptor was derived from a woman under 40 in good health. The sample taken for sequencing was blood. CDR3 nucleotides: TGCGCCAGCAGCCAAGACGAGGCGCAGTACTTC. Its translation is CASSQDEAQYF.